This TCR beta chain comes out of a study of shared clonotypes between healthy human individuals. Overall study: Researchers assigned three CD4 naive, three CD4 memory, two CD8 naive and one CD8 memory plate to each donor.

CD4+ cell separation produced CD45RA+ naive and CD45RA-negative memory subsets. This table comes from immunoSEQ multiplex PCR, and its TCRdb copy is limited to in-frame clones, with some not included. The table lists over a million clones, approximately 98.5% of them singletons. The V segment lost 0 bases and the J segment 9 bases; nucleotides outside the gene matches: 18. From germline, CDR1 is GTSNPN and CDR2 SVGIG (reference sequence). The CDR3 is 19 amino acids. Sequenced material: naive CD4+ T cells sorted from blood. Subset given: CD45RA+ positively selected. V gene TRBV30 combines with J gene TRBJ2-3, with 13 bases fitting TRBD2. This clonotype was obtained from a man aged 25 to 40 in good health. The CDR3 spells CAWSVFLIGSRLAGGTQYF. The CDR3 nucleotides are TGTGCCTGGAGTGTTTTTCTAATCGGCTCTCGACTAGCGGGGGGAACGCAGTATTTT.